This entry features one T cell receptor beta chain sequence. The antigen remains unidentified. This record comes from a study of CD8 T cells in ankylosing spondylitis. Study-level findings and limits: Before this, some motif variants had been reported in reactive arthritis synovial fluid and blood. Eight or nine highly homologous variants formed a TCR beta motif that appeared characteristic of ankylosing spondylitis blood. Enrichment of disease-linked clones was reportedly significant in matched ankylosing spondylitis synovial fluid. Peripheral blood samples showed relatively rare disease-linked clones, and these clones were CD8+.

The CDR3 runs 13 residues. The V and J ends lost 0 bases and 5 bases respectively, with 8 bases between them. Germline V lookup: CDR1 SGHRS, CDR2 YFSETQ. By quantitative 5'-RACE with molecular barcodes, the TCR beta libraries were made. TCRdb re-called the 5' RACE reads with MiXCR, one entry per CDR3 protein. The data show about 450,000 distinct CDR3 sequences, around 26% seen once. This TCR came from a male donor with ankylosing spondylitis. Sequencing was performed on blood, either unsorted or a sorted T cell fraction (not recorded which). The chain uses TRBV5-1 and TRBJ2-5; D gene uncertain. The CDR3 DNA reads as TGCGCCAGCAGCTTGGAGGCCCTCGAGACCCAGTACTTC. It codes for CASSLEALETQYF.